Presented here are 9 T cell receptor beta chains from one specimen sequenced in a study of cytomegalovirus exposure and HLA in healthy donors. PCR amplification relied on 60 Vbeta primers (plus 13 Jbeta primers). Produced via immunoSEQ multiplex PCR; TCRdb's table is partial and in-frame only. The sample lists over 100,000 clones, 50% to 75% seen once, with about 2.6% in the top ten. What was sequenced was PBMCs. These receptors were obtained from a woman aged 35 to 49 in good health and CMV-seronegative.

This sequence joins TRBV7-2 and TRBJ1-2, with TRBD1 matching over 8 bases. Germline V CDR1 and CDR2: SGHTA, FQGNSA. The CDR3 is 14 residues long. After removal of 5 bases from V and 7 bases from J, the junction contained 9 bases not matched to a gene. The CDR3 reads CASSPRQGARGYTF. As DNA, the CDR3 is TGTGCCAGCAGCCCGCGGCAGGGGGCGCGTGGCTACACCTTC.

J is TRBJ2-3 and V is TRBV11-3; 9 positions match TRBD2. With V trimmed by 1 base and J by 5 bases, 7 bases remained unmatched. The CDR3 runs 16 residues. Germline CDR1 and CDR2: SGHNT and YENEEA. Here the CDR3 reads CASSLGSGGIGDTQYF. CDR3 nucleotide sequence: TGTGCCAGCAGCTTAGGGAGCGGGGGGATCGGAGATACGCAGTATTTT.

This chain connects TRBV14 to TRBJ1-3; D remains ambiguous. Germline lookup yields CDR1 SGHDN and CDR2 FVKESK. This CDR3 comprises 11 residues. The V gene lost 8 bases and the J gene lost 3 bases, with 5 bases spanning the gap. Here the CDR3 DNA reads TGTGCCAGCTCGGGTGGAAACACCATATATTTT. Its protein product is CASSGGNTIYF.

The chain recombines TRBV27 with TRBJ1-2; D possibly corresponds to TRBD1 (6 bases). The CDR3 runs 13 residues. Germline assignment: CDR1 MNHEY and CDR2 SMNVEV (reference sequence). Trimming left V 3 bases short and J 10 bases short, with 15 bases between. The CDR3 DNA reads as TGTGCCAGCAGTTTGGCCCGGACAGCCATCTACACCTTC. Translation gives CASSLARTAIYTF.

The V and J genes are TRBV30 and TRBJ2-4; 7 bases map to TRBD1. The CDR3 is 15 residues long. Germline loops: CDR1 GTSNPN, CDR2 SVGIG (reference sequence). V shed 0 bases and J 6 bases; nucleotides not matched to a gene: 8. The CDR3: CAWSVQGGRGNIQYF. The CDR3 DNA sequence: TGTGCCTGGAGTGTACAAGGGGGCCGGGGAAACATTCAGTACTTC.

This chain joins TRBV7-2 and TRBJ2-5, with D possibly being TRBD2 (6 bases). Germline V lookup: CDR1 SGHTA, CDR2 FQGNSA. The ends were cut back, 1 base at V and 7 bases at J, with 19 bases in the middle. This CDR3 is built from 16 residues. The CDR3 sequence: CASSLGGLRSGGTQYF. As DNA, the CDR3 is TGTGCCAGCAGCTTAGGGGGACTCCGCTCGGGTGGGACCCAGTACTTC.

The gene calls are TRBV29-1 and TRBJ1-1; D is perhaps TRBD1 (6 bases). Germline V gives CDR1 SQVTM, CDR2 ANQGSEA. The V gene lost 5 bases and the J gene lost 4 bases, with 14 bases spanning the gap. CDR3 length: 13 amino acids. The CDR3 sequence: CSVRGTRATEAFF. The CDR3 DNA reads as TGCAGCGTTAGGGGGACGAGGGCCACTGAAGCTTTCTTT.

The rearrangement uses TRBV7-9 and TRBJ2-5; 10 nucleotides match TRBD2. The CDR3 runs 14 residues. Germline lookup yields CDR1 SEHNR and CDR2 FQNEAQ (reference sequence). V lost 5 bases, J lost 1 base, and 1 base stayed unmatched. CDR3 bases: TGTGCCAGCAGCCAGCGGGGGGGCCAAGAGACCCAGTACTTC. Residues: CASSQRGGQETQYF.

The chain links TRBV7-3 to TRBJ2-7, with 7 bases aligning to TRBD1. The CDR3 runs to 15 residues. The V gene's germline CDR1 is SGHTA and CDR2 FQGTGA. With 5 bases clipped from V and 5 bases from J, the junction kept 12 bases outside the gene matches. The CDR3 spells CASSRTRGGWNEQYF. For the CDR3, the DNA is TGTGCCAGCAGCCGTACTCGAGGGGGCTGGAACGAGCAGTACTTC.